This TCR beta chain is from a study of T-cell reconstitution after alpha-beta-depleted transplantation in children. Trimming removed 6 bases from V and 6 bases from J, with 14 bases in between. This CDR3 is 14 amino acids long. In the case of this clonotype: The target antigen is unknown.

Unique molecular identifiers tagged the TCRbeta library. TCRdb fed the PCR reads into MiXCR, producing one record per CDR3 protein. Among about 350,000 distinct CDR3 sequences listed, 15% to 20% were seen once. Overall study results and limits: High day-60 TCRbeta diversity in some patients came from surviving recipient T cells and thymic progenitors. Newly generated T cells supplied most T-cell counts and diversity one year post-transplant. Where alpha-beta T cells came from about two months after transplant was reportedly several hundred expanded graft clones.

The TCR was taken from a male patient under 10 years old who had a stem cell transplant for acute lymphoblastic leukemia, so the T cells may come from the graft donor. The chain couples TRBV12-3 or TRBV12-4 to TRBJ1-4; the D gene is possibly TRBD1 (5 bases). The specimen was PBMCs, mostly from graft donor cells, collected 360 days after TCRalphabeta/CD19-depleted stem cell transplant. The DNA for the CDR3 is TGTGCCAGCAGAAACCAGGGCCCATATGAAAAACTGTTTTTT. Amino acids: CASRNQGPYEKLFF.